The following is a TCR beta chain sequence with its context. Its cognate antigen has yet to be identified. There are no base qualities to consult, and no much larger clone falls within one base. CDR3 length: 14 amino acids, cysteine to phenylalanine. The entry retains the CDR3 DNA only, 42 bases that are in frame from base 1. The germline V gene (reference sequence) provides CDR1 SEHNR and CDR2 FQNEAQ. Here V drops 0 bases and J drops 3 bases, and the junction holds 1 base not matched to any gene. The cohort comprised fewer than 750 healthy bone marrow donors. All cohort members were sampled while nominally healthy, although unrecorded immune exposures were likely present. The donor tested CMV seropositive, placing the donor among the 290 or so seropositive members of the cohort. Every donor gave a peripheral blood sample, and the peripheral blood mononuclear cells from that sample were used for TCR beta sequencing. Genomic DNA was extracted from the blood cell samples with the Qiagen DNeasy Blood Extraction Kit.

The protocol used for the library was the immunoSEQ multiplex PCR assay. For the multiplex PCR, a mixture combining 60 forward primers for TCR Vbeta segments and 13 reverse primers for TCR Jbeta segments was used. Amplification of the CDR3 region of rearranged TCR beta genes was performed with a multiplex PCR assay on genomic DNA. The amplified TCR beta libraries were sequenced on the Illumina HiSeq System as 87-base-pair reads. As for the original processing: A later analysis counted about 80 million unique TCR beta chains across the 640 or so repertoires, and roughly 11 million of these chains were shared by at least two donors. A nearest-neighbor algorithm error-corrected the raw reads and collapsed the reads into unique sequences, merging closely related sequences to remove PCR and sequencing errors. Alignment of CDR3 sequences to IMGT reference sequences was used to assign V, D and J gene segments. Each retained sequence needed at least a six-nucleotide match to both a V gene segment and a J gene segment. A rearrangement was called productive if the CDR3 had no stop codons and remained in frame with V and J, and every other rearrangement was called non-productive. Following IMGT convention, CDR3 was defined as the stretch from the second conserved V-encoded cysteine to the conserved J-encoded phenylalanine. Sequences without an unambiguous match to a single V gene segment were excluded from the earlier analysis of several hundred of the donors. An earlier analysis of 450 to 650 of the donors called V segments functional above 56.7% productive rearrangements and segregating when the between-donor standard deviation exceeded 5%. A statistical classification framework was built to diagnose cytomegalovirus status from the catalog of TCR beta chain sequences. In a later analysis, TCR nucleotide sequences were compared against IMGT/GENE-DB human TR gene sequences so that V and J genes could be assigned. Using the TCRdist pipeline, a later analysis assigned CDR3 sequences along with most-parsimonious VDJ recombination scenarios. In a later analysis, each TCR beta chain was defined by its CDR3 amino acid sequence together with its V-gene family, and reads lacking a unique V-gene family were excluded. As a way to deal with suspected cross-contamination and a sequencing artifact, a later analysis dropped nearly 600 nucleotide sequences that were highly shared and had low generation probability. A later analysis calculated a clonal expansion index for each public chain from normalized within-repertoire ranks of inferred template counts. Generation probabilities in a later analysis came from a VDJ recombination model fitted to out-of-frame rearrangements, and those results were checked against IGoR. A later analysis scored TCR-TCR, TCR-HLA and TCR-CMV co-occurrence with hypergeometric tests, applying a repertoire-size bias correction to TCR pairs. False discovery rates were estimated in a later analysis by permuting HLA or CMV assignments 20 times. A later analysis grouped co-occurring TCRs with DBSCAN, adding TCRdist sequence similarity when clustering within HLA-allele-positive subsets. Repertoires with fewer than 30,000 or more than 120,000 public chains, plus five repertoires with anomalous nucleotide sharing, were excluded from co-occurrence clustering. TCRdb's version of the immuneACCESS table is confined to in-frame rearrangements and falls short of the full clone set. An unresolved V gene accounts for under half of the shortfall where checked; the remainder is of unknown origin. Clone size and the V and J calls come from that table; the DNA yielded D and trimming. The sample profile shows 150,000 to 200,000 clones; around 85% of them were found once. Clones ranked in the top ten supply under 1.5% of the sample.

The data were taken from a study of cytomegalovirus exposure and HLA in healthy donors (dated by TCRdb to 2017 to 2019). Regarding the research as a whole: An earlier analysis of some 500 of the donors reported 250 to 300 Gb of sequence data and 117 million unique TCR beta sequences from about 179 million T cells. An early release covering about 600 HLA-typed donors comprised approximately 300 gigabases of sequencing data and approximately 85 million unique TCR sequences. Among the roughly 380 genotyped donors, approximately 77% belonged to the genetic ancestry cluster associated with self-reported Caucasian donors. The study aimed to test whether signatures of past pathogen exposure could be identified by cataloging public T cell receptors. The study used immunosequencing to profile the T cell repertoires of approximately 650 subjects and linked those repertoires to cytomegalovirus serostatus. Along with the approximately 700-subject first cohort, a separate validation cohort of roughly 110 different subjects was used. To predict cytomegalovirus infection status, the study brought together high-throughput TCR immunosequencing, statistical association of individual TCRs with disease status, and machine learning. A later analysis re-analyzed previously published TCR beta repertoires from 666 donors and added high-resolution HLA genotyping to study TCR occurrence patterns. Rather than using new phenotypic data, the later analysis identified candidate immune exposures from TCR beta sequences and from how often those sequences occurred across donors. An earlier analysis of some 500 of the donors applied high-throughput TCR beta sequencing to assess whether each TCR beta V gene segment acted as functional or pseudogenic. Donor age, sex, ethnicity and CMV serostatus were collected together with the repertoire data. A later genetic analysis took genome-wide SNP genotypes for about three fifths of the 666 donors and used that subset as a discovery cohort. Every repertoire in the discovery cohort had been generated on one and the same sequencing platform. HLA typing covered class I and class II loci at four-digit resolution. The number of donors typed differed by locus, with roughly 620-630 for A, B, C, DRB1 and DQB1, more than 500 for DQA1, over 600 for DPA1, and about 450 for DPB1. Roughly five DR-DQ haplotypes were handled as single units for association and clustering, since linkage in the cohort was strong. Among some 400 genotyped donors of the cohort, an average of around 240,000 unique TCR beta nucleotide sequences were sequenced per donor, roughly 20% of them non-productive. Paper-wide results and their limitations: In vitro tests confirmed that a few of the cytomegalovirus-associated TCR beta chains recognize cytomegalovirus antigens. When HLA alleles, especially DR and DQ, strongly co-occurred, attributing TCR associations to individual alleles was difficult. Broadly in line with IMGT annotations, most TCR beta V segments showed up in productive rearrangements about 87% or about 30% of the time in an earlier analysis of about 500 of the donors. A cluster of highly shared sequence variants was judged likely to represent a technical artifact of the sequencing pipeline. According to a later analysis, parvovirus B19, influenza, CMV and Epstein-Barr virus appeared linked to several top co-occurrence clusters. Sequencing depth was assumed to be roughly uniform across donors in the presence/absence analyses, though that assumption may not hold. The authors suggested that the approach could potentially be extended to other disease states and immunological phenotypes. Because counts were too low, more than 15 rarely observed V segments, including chromosome 9 orphons, were left out of the earlier analysis of over 550 of the donors. A later genetic analysis associated a missense DCLRE1C variant with V-gene and J-gene trimming of TCR beta chains, and an independent cohort replicated the association. In this cohort, only TCR beta chains were sequenced, and detectable features were limited by the absence of alpha or paired-chain data. In a later analysis, HLA-associated TCR beta chains showed more clonal expansion and lower generation probabilities than non-associated chains that were equally common. Compared with the roughly 710-donor mean, donors in an Asian-associated ancestry cluster had fewer N-insertions in productive TCRs, according to a later genetic analysis. Because the 87-base-pair reads could not distinguish some IMGT-functional V segments, including TRBV6-2 and TRBV6-3, those segments were excluded. A further reported finding was that TCR beta sequences accurately predicted the HLA-A and HLA-B alleles for most subjects in the first cohort. Correlated functional status among segregating V segments might be attributable to linkage disequilibrium, but an unknown experimental factor could not be ruled out. CMV serostatus was the only immune exposure information available for the cohort. Most TCR sequences were observed very rarely across donors, whereas some public TCRs were present in many individuals. In both the original and validation cohorts, the classifier was reported to diagnose cytomegalovirus status with high specificity and sensitivity. A later analysis associated approximately 17,000 TCR beta sequences with specific HLA alleles at a false discovery rate of 0.05. HLA typing was unavailable for some donors at each locus, so association tests used only the typed subset. In a later analysis, most CMV-associated TCR beta chains were found to appear HLA-restricted, with HLA associations seemingly driven largely by CMV exposure. A later analysis found that TCR association rates varied across HLA loci, with DRB1 alleles showing the most associated TCRs and HLA-C alleles the fewest. A total of 150 or so TCR beta chains were listed by the study as associated with cytomegalovirus.

The sequence derives from a man in his forties or fifties in good health and CMV-seropositive. The specimen was PBMCs. The rearranged segments are TRBV7-9 and TRBJ2-5; TRBD2 aligns with 7 central bases. DNA sequence: TGTGCCAGCAGCTTAGCGGCGGGGGAAGAGACCCAGTACTTC. It specifies CASSLAAGEETQYF.